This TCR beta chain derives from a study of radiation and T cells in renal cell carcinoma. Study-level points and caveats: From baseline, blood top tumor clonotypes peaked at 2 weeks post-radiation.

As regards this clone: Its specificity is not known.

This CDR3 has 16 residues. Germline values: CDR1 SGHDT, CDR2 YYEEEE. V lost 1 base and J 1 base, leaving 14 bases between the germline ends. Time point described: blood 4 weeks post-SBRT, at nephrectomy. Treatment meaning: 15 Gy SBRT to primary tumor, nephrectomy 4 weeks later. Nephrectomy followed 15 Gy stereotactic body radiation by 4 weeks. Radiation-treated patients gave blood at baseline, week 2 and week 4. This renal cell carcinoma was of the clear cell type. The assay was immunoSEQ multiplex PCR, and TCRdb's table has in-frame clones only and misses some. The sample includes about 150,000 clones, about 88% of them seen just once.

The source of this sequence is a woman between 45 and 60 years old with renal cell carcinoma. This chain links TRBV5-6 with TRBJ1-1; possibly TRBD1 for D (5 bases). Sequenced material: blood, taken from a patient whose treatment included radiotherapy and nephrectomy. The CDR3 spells CASSLFWGTANTEAFF. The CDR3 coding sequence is TGTGCCAGCAGCTTGTTTTGGGGGACGGCGAACACTGAAGCTTTCTTT.